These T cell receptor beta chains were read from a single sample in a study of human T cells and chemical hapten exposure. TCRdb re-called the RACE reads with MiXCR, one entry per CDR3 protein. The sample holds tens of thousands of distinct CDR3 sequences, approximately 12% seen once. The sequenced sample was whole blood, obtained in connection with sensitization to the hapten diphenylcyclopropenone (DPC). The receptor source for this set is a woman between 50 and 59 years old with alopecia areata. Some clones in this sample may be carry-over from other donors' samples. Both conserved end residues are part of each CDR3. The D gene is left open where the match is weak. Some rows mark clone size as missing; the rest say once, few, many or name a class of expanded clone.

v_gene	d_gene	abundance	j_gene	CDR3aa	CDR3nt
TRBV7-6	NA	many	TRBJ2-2	CASSSGPNTGELFF	TGTGCCAGCAGCTCAGGGCCCAACACCGGGGAGCTGTTTTTT
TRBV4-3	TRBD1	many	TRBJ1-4	CASSPGQGGDEKLFF	TGCGCCAGCAGCCCGGGACAGGGAGGGGATGAAAAACTGTTTTTT
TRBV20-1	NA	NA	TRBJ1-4	CSANKGGGNEKLFF	TGCAGTGCAAATAAGGGGGGCGGAAATGAAAAACTGTTTTTT
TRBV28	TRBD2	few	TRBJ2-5	CASSPFLLLAGVQETQYF	TGTGCCAGCAGCCCCTTTTTGCTACTAGCGGGGGTTCAAGAGACCCAGTACTTC
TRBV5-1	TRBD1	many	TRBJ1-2	CASSGRHGTGGGYTF	TGCGCCAGCAGCGGAAGGCACGGGACAGGGGGTGGCTACACCTTC
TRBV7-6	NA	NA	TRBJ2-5	CASSPRAGYQETQYF	TGTGCCAGCAGCCCACGAGCCGGGTACCAAGAGACCCAGTACTTC
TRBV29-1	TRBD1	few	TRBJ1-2	CSVGGGMGQTDGYTF	TGCAGCGTTGGTGGGGGAATGGGACAGACCGATGGCTACACCTTC
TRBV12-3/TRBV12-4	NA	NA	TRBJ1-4	CASSLGGARKLFF	TGTGCCAGCAGTTTAGGGGGAGCGAGGAAACTGTTTTTT
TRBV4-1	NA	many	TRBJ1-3	CASSHGVSPGTPTSGNTIYF	TGCGCCAGCAGCCACGGAGTTAGTCCCGGGACACCCACCTCTGGAAACACCATATATTTT
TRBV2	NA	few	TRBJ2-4	CASSDGVLSGNIQYF	TGTGCCAGCAGTGATGGTGTACTTTCGGGGAACATTCAGTACTTC
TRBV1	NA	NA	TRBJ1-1	CTSVNEAFF	TGCACCAGCGTGAACGAAGCTTTCTTT
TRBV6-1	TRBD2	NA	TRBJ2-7	CASSEELATSYEQYF	TGTGCCAGCAGTGAAGAACTAGCGACCTCCTACGAGCAGTACTTC
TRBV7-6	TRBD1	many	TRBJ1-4	CASSLDREKLFF	TGTGCCAGCAGCCTGGACAGGGAAAAACTGTTTTTT
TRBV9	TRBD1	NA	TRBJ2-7	CASSEDGQGDEQYF	TGTGCCAGCAGCGAAGACGGACAGGGGGACGAGCAGTACTTC
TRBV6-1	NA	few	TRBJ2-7	CASSKERGGVYEQYF	TGTGCCAGCAGTAAGGAGAGGGGGGGAGTCTACGAGCAGTACTTC
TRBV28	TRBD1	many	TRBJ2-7	CASSLTGTAKYYEQYF	TGTGCCAGCAGTTTAACTGGGACAGCAAAATACTACGAGCAGTACTTC
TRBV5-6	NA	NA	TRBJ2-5	CASNQGQPKETQYF	TGTGCCAGCAATCAAGGACAGCCGAAAGAGACCCAGTACTTC
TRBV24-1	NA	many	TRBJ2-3	CATSDFRGADTQYF	TGTGCCACCAGTGATTTCAGGGGCGCAGATACGCAGTATTTT
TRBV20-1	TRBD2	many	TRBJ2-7	CSARLSSGSYEQYF	TGCAGTGCTAGGCTGTCTAGCGGCTCCTACGAGCAGTACTTC
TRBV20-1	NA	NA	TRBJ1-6	CSAPRPGAGSNSPLHF	TGCAGTGCTCCACGACCCGGGGCCGGCTCTAATTCACCCCTCCACTTT
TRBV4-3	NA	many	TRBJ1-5	CASSQEVSWQPQHF	TGCGCCAGCAGCCAAGAGGTGTCCTGGCAGCCCCAGCATTTT
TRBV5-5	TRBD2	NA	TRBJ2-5	CASSLAGESLGETQYF	TGTGCCAGCAGCTTAGCGGGAGAGTCCCTCGGGGAGACCCAGTACTTC
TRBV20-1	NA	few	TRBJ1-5	CSARDMTSEPNQPQHF	TGCAGTGCTAGAGATATGACGAGTGAACCCAATCAGCCCCAGCATTTT
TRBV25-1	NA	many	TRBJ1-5	CASSAKDHESWHQPQHF	TGTGCCAGCAGTGCCAAAGACCATGAGTCTTGGCATCAGCCCCAGCATTTT
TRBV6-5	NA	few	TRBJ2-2	CATIPGQYTGELFF	TGTGCCACCATTCCCGGACAGTACACCGGGGAGCTGTTTTTT
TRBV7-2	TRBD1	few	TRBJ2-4	CASSPRDRLAKNIQYF	TGTGCCAGCAGCCCCCGGGACAGACTAGCCAAAAACATTCAGTACTTC
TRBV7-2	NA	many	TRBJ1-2	CASSLSDSEGYTF	TGTGCCAGCAGCTTAAGCGACAGCGAAGGCTACACCTTC
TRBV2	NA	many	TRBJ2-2	CASSEERRGTELFF	TGTGCCAGCAGTGAGGAGCGGCGGGGTACGGAGCTGTTTTTT
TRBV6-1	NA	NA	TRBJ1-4	CASLDTATNEKLFF	TGTGCCAGCCTCGATACAGCAACTAATGAAAAACTGTTTTTT
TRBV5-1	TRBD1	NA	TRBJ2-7	CASSTEDRTFYEQYF	TGCGCCAGCAGCACTGAGGACAGGACATTTTACGAGCAGTACTTC
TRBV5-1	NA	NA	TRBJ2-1	CASSLGPYNEQFF	TGCGCCAGCAGCTTGGGACCCTACAATGAGCAGTTCTTC
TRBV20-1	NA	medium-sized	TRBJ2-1	CSARAGRGNEQFF	TGCAGTGCTAGAGCGGGACGGGGGAATGAGCAGTTCTTC
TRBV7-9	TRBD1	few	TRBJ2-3	CASSLVQGATDTQYF	TGTGCCAGCAGCTTAGTTCAGGGGGCCACAGATACGCAGTATTTT
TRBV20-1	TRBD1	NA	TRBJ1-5	CSARRGQGTHF	TGCAGTGCTAGACGAGGACAGGGAACGCATTTT
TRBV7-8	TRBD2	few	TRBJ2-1	CASSLEVLGLADNEQFF	TGTGCCAGCAGCTTAGAAGTTCTGGGCCTAGCGGACAATGAGCAGTTCTTC
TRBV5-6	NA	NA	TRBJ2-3	CASTNDSADTQYF	TGTGCCAGCACAAACGACTCGGCAGATACGCAGTATTTT
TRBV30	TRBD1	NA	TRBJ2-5	CAWADRGPETQYF	TGTGCCTGGGCGGACAGGGGGCCAGAGACCCAGTACTTC
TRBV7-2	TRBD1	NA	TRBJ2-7	CASSLTPTGGTYEQYF	TGTGCCAGCAGCTTAACCCCGACAGGGGGTACCTACGAGCAGTACTTC
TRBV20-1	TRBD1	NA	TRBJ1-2	CSARGTGEFGYTF	TGCAGTGCTAGAGGGACAGGCGAATTCGGCTACACCTTC
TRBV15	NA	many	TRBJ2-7	CATSRDRTDYEQYF	TGTGCCACCAGCAGAGATCGGACGGACTACGAGCAGTACTTC
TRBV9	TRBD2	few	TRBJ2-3	CASSEGLARFTDTQYF	TGTGCCAGCAGCGAGGGACTAGCGCGTTTCACAGATACGCAGTATTTT
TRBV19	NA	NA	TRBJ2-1	CATSRTNNEQFF	TGTGCCACCAGTAGGACTAACAATGAGCAGTTCTTC
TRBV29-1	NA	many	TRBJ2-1	CSVTPSYGVLNNEQFF	TGCAGCGTAACCCCCTCGTACGGGGTATTGAACAATGAGCAGTTCTTC
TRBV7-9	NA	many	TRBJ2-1	CASAGGVPTGEQFF	TGTGCCAGCGCAGGAGGGGTTCCCACGGGTGAGCAGTTCTTC
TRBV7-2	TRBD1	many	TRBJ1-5	CASSLVVRGLGQPQHF	TGTGCCAGCAGCCTAGTGGTAAGGGGGCTCGGTCAGCCCCAGCATTTT
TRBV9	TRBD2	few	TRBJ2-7	CASSVGLAGGYEQYF	TGTGCCAGCAGCGTAGGCCTAGCGGGGGGCTACGAGCAGTACTTC
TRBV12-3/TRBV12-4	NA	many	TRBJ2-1	CASSLALVAGGSDEQFF	TGTGCCAGCAGTTTAGCGCTAGTGGCAGGGGGGAGCGATGAGCAGTTCTTC
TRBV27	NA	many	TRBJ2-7	CASTPPGPPQYEQYF	TGTGCCAGCACACCACCGGGCCCCCCTCAGTACGAGCAGTACTTC
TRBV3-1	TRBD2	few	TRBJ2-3	CASSRGLAGVQDTQYF	TGTGCCAGCAGCCGGGGACTAGCGGGAGTCCAAGATACGCAGTATTTT
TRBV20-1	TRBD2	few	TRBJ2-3	CSALASGGATDTQYF	TGCAGTGCCCTGGCTAGCGGGGGGGCGACAGATACGCAGTATTTT
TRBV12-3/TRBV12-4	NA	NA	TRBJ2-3	CASSAPPRDTQYF	TGTGCCAGCAGTGCCCCGCCCCGCGATACGCAGTATTTT